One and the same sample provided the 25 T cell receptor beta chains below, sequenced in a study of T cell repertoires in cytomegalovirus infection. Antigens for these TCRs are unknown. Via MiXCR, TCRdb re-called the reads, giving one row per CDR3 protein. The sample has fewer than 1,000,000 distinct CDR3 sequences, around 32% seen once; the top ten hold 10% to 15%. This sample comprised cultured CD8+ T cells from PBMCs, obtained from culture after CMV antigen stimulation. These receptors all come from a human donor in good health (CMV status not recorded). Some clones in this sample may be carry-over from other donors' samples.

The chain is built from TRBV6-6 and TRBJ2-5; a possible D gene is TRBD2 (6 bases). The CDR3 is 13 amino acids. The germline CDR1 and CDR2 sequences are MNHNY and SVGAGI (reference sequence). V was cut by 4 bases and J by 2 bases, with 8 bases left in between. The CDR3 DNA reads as TGTGCCAGCAGTTCGGGGGTACAAGAGACCCAGTACTTC. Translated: CASSSGVQETQYF.

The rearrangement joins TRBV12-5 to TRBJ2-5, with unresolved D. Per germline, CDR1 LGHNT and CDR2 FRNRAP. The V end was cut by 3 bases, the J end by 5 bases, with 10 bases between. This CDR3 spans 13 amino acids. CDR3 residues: CASGLGFGETQYF. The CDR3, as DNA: TGTGCTAGTGGTTTAGGGTTCGGGGAGACCCAGTACTTC.

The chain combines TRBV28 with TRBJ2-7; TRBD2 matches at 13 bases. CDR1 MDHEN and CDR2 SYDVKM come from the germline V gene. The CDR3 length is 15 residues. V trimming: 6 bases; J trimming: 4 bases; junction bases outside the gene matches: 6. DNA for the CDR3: TGTGCCAGCAGCCCAACGACTAGCGGGGGGTACGAGCAGTACGTC. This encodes CASSPTTSGGYEQYV.

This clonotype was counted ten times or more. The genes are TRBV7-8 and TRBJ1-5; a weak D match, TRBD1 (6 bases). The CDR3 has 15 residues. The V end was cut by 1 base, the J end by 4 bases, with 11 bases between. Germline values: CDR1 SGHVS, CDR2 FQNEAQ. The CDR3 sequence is CASSLGAGVNQPQHF. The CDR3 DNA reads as TGTGCCAGCAGCTTAGGGGCAGGGGTAAATCAGCCCCAGCATTTT.

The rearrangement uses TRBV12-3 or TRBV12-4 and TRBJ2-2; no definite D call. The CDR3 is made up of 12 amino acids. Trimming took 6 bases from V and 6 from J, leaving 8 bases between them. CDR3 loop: CASSPESGELFF. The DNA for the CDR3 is TGTGCCAGCAGCCCTGAATCCGGGGAGCTGTTTTTT.

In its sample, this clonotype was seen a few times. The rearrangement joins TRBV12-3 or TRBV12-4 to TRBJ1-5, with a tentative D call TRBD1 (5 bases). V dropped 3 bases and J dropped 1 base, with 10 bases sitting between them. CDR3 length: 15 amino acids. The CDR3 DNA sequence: TGTGCCAGCAGTTTGTGGTCAGGGAGCAATCAGCCCCAGCATTTT. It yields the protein CASSLWSGSNQPQHF.

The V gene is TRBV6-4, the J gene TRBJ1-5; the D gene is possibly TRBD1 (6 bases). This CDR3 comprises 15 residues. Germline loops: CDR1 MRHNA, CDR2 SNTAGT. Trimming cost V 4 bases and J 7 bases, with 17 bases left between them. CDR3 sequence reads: CASSVEAGAGQPQHF. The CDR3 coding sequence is TGTGCCAGCAGTGTCGAGGCAGGGGCAGGGCAGCCCCAGCATTTT.

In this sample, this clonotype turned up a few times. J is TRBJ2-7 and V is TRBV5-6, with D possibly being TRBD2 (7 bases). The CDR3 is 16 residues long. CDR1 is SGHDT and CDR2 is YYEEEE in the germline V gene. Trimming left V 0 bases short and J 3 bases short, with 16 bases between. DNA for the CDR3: TGTGCCAGCAGCTTGGGGTGGGGGGGGCAGGGCTACGAGCAGTACTTC. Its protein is CASSLGWGGQGYEQYF.

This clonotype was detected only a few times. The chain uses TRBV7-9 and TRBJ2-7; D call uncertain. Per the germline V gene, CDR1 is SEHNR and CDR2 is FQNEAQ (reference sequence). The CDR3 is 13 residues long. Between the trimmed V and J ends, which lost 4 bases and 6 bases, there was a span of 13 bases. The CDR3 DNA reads TGTGCCAGCAGCTCGTCTCCTTCGGGCGAGCAGTACTTC. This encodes CASSSSPSGEQYF. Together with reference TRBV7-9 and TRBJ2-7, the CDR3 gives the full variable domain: DTGVSQNPRHKITKRGQNVTFRCDPISEHNRLYWYRQTLGQGPEFLTYFQNEAQLEKSRLLSDRFSAERPKGSFSTLEIQRTEQGDSAMYLCASSSSPSGEQYFGPGTRLTVT.

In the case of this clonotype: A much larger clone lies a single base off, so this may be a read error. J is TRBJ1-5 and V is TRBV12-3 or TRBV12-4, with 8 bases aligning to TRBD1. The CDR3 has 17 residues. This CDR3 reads CVSSAGQGTSSNQPQHF. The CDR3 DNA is TGTGTCAGCAGTGCCGGACAGGGAACGAGTAGCAATCAGCCCCAGCATTTT.

DNA for the CDR3: TGTGCCAGCAGCCACCCGGACGTGTCAGGAAACACCATATATTTT. This codes for CASSHPDVSGNTIYF. The chain uses TRBV14 and TRBJ1-3; D is undetermined. Deletions cut 3 bases from V and 4 bases from J, with 13 bases between. Germline V gene lookup returns CDR1 SGHDN and CDR2 FVKESK. The CDR3 sequence is 15 residues long. The variable domain in full, with the rest retrieved from reference TRBV14 and TRBJ1-3, is EAGVTQFPSHSVIEKGQTVTLRCDPISGHDNLYWYRRVMGKEIKFLLHFVKESKQDESGMPNNRFLAERTGGTYSTLKVQPAELEDSGVYFCASSHPDVSGNTIYFGEGSWLTVV.

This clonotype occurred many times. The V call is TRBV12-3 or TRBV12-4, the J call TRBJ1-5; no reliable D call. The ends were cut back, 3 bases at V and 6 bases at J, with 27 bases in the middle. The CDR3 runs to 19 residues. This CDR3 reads CASSFIGEGQPHKVQPQHF. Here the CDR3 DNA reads TGTGCCAGCAGTTTCATAGGTGAAGGGCAACCTCACAAGGTTCAGCCCCAGCATTTT.

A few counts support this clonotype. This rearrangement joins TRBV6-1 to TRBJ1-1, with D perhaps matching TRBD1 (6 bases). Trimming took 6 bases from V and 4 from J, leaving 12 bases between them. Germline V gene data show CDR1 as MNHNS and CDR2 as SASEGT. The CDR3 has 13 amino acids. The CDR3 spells CASRGHGSTEAFF. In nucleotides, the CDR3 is TGTGCCAGCAGGGGACATGGATCCACTGAAGCTTTCTTT.

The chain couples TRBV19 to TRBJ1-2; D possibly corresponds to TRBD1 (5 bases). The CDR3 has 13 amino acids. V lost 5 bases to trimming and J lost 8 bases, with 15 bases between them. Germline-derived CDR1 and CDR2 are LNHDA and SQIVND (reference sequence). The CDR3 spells CASSPRVYEGYTF. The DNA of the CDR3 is TGTGCCAGTAGTCCCAGGGTGTATGAAGGCTACACCTTC.

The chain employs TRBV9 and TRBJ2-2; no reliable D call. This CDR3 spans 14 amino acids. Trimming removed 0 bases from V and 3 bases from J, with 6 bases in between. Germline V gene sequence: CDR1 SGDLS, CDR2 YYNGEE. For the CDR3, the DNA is TGTGCCAGCAGCGTAGGAGACCACACCGGGGAGCTGTTTTTT. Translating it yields CASSVGDHTGELFF.

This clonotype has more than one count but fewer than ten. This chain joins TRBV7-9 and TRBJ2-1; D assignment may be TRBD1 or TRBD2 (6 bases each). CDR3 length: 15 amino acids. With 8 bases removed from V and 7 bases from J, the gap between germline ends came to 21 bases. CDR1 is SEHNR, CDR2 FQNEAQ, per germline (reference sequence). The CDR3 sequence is CASPEGVAETNEQFF. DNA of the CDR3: TGTGCCAGCCCCGAGGGGGTAGCGGAAACAAATGAGCAGTTCTTC. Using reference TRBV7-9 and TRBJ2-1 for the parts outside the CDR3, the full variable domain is DTGVSQNPRHKITKRGQNVTFRCDPISEHNRLYWYRQTLGQGPEFLTYFQNEAQLEKSRLLSDRFSAERPKGSFSTLEIQRTEQGDSAMYLCASPEGVAETNEQFFGPGTRLTVL.

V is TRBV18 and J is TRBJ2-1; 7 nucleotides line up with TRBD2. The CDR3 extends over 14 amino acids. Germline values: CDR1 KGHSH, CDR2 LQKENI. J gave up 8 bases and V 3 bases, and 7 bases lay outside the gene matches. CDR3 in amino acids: CASSPPGRGDEQFF. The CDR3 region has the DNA TGTGCCAGCTCACCCCCGGGGAGGGGCGATGAGCAGTTCTTC.

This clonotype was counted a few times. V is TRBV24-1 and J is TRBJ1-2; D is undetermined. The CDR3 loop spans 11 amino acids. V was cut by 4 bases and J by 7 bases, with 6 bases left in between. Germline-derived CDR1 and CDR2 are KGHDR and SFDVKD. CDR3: CATSDPFGYTF. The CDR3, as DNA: TGTGCCACCAGTGACCCCTTTGGCTACACCTTC.

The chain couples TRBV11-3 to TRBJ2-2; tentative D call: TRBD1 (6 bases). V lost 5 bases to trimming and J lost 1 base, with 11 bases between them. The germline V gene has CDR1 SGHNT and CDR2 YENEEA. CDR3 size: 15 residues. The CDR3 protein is CASSPRTVNTGELFF. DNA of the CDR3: TGTGCCAGCAGCCCAAGGACAGTGAACACCGGGGAGCTGTTTTTT.

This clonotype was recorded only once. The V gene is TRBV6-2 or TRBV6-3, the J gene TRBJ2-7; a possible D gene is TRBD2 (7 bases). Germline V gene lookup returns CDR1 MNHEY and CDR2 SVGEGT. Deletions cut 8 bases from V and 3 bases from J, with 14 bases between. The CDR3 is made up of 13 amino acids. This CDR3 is CASAGRGIYEQYV. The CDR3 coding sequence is TGTGCCAGCGCGGGGAGGGGGATCTACGAGCAGTACGTC.

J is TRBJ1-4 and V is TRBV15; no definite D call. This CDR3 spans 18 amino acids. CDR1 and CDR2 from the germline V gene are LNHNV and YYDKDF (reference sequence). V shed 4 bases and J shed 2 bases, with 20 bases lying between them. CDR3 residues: CATSKLTEHDLTNEKLFF. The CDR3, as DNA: TGTGCCACCAGCAAGTTGACGGAGCATGATTTGACTAATGAAAAACTGTTTTTT. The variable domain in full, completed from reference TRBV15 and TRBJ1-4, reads DAMVIQNPRYQVTQFGKPVTLSCSQTLNHNVMYWYQQKSSQAPKLLFHYYDKDFNNEADTPDNFQSRRPNTSFCFLDIRSPGLGDTAMYLCATSKLTEHDLTNEKLFFGSGTQLSVL.

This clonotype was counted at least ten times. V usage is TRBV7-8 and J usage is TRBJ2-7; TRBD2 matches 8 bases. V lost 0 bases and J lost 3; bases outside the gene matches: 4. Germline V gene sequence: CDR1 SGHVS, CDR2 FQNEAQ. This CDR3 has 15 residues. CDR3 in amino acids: CASSLAAGAIYEQYF. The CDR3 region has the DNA TGTGCCAGCAGCTTAGCAGCGGGGGCGATCTACGAGCAGTACTTC.

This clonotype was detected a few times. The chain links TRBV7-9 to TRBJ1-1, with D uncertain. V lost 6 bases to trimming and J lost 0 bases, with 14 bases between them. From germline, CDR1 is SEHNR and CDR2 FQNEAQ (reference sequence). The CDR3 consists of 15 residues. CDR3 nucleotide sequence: TGTGCCAGCAGGACTAATAGGGAGGTGAACACTGAAGCTTTCTTT. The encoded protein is CASRTNREVNTEAFF.

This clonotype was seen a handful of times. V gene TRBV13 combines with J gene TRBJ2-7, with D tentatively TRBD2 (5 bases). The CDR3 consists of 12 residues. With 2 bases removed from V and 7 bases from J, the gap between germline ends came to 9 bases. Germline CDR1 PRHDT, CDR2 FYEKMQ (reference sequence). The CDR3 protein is CASSLRGQEQYV. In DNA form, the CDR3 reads TGTGCCAGCAGCTTACGGGGTCAGGAGCAGTACGTC.

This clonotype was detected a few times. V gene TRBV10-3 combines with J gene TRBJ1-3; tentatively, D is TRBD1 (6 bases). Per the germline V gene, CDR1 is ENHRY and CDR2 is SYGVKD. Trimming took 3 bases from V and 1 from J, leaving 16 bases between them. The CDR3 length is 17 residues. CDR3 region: CAISDNGQTDSGNTIYF. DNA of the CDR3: TGTGCCATCAGTGACAACGGACAGACGGATTCTGGAAACACCATATATTTT.